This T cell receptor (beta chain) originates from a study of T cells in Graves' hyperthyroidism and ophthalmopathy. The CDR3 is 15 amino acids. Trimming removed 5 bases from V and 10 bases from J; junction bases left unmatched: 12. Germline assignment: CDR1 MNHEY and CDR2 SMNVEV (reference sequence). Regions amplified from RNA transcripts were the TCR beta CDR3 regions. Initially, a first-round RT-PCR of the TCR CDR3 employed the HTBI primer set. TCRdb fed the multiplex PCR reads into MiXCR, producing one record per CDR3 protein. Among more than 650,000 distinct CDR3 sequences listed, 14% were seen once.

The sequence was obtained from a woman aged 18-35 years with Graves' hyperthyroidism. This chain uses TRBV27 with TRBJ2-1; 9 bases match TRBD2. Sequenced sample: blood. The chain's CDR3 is CASSPSGLADSEQFF. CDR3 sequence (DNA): TGTGCCAGCAGTCCCTCGGGACTAGCCGATAGCGAGCAGTTCTTC.